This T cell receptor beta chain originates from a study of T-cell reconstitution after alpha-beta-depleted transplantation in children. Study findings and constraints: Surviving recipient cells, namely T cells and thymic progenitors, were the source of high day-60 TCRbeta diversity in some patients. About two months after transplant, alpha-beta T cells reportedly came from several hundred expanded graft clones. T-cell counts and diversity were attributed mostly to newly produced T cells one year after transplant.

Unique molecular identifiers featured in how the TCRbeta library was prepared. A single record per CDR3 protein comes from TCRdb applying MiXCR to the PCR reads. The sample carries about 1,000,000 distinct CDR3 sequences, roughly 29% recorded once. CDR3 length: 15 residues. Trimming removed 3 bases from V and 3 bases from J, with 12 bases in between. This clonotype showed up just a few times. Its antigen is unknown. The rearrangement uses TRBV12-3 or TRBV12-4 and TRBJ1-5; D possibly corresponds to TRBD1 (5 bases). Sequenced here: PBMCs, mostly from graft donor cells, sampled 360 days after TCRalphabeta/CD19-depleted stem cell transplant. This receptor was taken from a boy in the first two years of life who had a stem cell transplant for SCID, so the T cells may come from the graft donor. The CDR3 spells CASSLGRGVNQPQHF. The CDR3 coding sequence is TGTGCCAGCAGTTTGGGTAGGGGAGTCAATCAGCCCCAGCATTTT.